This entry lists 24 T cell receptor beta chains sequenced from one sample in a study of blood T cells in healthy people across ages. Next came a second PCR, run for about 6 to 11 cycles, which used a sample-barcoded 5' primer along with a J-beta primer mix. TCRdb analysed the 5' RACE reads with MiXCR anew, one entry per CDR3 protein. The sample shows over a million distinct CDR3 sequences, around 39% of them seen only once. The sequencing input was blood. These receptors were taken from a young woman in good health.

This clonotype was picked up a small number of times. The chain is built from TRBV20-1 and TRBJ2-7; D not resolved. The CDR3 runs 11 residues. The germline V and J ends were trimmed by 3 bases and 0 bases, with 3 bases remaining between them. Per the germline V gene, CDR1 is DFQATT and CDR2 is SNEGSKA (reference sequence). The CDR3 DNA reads TGCAGTGCTAGCGTCTCCTACGAGCAGTACTTC. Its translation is CSASVSYEQYF.

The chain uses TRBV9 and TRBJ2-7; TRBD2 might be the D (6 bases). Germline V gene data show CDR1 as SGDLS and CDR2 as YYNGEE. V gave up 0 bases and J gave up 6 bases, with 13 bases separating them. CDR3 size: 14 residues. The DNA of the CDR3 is TGTGCCAGCAGCGTAGCGGGAGTCCCATCCGAGCAGTACTTC. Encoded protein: CASSVAGVPSEQYF.

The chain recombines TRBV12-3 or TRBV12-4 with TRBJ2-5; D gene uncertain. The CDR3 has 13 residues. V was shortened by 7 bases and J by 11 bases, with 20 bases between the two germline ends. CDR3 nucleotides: TGTGCCAGCACCCGCGCCCCCAATTATGAGCAGTACTTC. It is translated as CASTRAPNYEQYF.

The CDR3 here is CAISRDPPVDEQFF. DNA for the CDR3: TGTGCCATCAGCCGGGACCCGCCGGTCGATGAGCAGTTCTTC. The V call is TRBV10-3, the J call TRBJ2-1; the D call may be TRBD1 or TRBD2 (5 bases each). Germline V gene lookup returns CDR1 ENHRY and CDR2 SYGVKD. The CDR3 extends over 14 amino acids. V lost 6 bases and J 8 bases, leaving 17 bases between the germline ends.

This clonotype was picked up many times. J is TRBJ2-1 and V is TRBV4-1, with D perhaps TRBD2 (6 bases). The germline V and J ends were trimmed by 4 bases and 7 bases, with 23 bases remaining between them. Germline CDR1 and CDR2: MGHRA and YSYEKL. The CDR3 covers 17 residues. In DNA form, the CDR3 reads TGCGCCAGCAGCCGGGGTTTTGTCGGCGGGACCTCAAATGAGCAGTTCTTC. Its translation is CASSRGFVGGTSNEQFF.

CDR3 in amino acids: CASSLAYSRASNTEAFF. As DNA, the CDR3 is TGTGCCAGCAGCTTAGCGTATTCCAGGGCGTCAAACACTGAAGCTTTCTTT. The V call is TRBV7-9, the J call TRBJ1-1; D might be TRBD1 (5 bases). V gave up 0 bases and J gave up 2 bases, with 16 bases separating them. The CDR3 sequence is 17 residues long. The V gene's germline CDR1 is SEHNR and CDR2 FQNEAQ (reference sequence).

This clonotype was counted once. This CDR3 is CASFRRGADAHEQFF. As DNA, the CDR3 is TGCGCCAGCTTCCGGAGAGGGGCTGATGCCCATGAGCAGTTCTTC. The chain uses TRBV5-1 and TRBJ2-1; the D call may be TRBD1 or TRBD2 (5 bases each). CDR1 is SGHRS and CDR2 is YFSETQ in the germline V gene. V lost 7 bases, J lost 8 bases, and 22 bases lay in between. CDR3 size: 15 residues.

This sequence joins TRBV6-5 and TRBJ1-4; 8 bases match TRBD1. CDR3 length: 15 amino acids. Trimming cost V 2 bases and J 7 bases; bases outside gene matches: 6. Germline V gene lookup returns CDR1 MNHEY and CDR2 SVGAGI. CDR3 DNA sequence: TGTGCCAGCAGTTACGGGGGGACAGGAACTGAAAAACTGTTTTTT. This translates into CASSYGGTGTEKLFF.

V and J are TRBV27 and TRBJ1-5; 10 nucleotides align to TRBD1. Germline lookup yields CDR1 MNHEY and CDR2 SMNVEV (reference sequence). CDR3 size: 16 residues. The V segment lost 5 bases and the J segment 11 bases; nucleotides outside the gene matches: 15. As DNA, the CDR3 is TGTGCCAGCAGTCCCGGGACAGGGGTCTCCTCGGGGACCCAGCATTTT. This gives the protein CASSPGTGVSSGTQHF.

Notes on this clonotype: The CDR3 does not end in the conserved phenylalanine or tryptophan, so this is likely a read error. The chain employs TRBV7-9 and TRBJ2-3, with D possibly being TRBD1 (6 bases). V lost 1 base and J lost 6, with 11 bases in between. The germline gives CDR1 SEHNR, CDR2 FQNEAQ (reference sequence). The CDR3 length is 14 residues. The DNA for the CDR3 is TGTGCCAGCAGCTTAGGGGGGCCGGTGGATACGCAGTATTAT. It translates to CASSLGGPVDTQYY.

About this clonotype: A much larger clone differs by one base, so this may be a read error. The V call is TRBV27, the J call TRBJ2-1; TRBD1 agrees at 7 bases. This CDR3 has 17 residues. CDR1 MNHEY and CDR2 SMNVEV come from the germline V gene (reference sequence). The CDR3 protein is CAGSGFLQGQSDNEQFF. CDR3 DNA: TGTGCCGGCAGTGGCTTCTTACAGGGGCAATCGGACAATGAGCAGTTCTTC.

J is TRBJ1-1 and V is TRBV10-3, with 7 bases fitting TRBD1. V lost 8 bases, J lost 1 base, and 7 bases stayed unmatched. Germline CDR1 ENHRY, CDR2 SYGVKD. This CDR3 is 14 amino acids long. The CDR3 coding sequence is TGTGCCATCGGCACGACAGGGCCGAACACTGAAGCTTTCTTT. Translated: CAIGTTGPNTEAFF.

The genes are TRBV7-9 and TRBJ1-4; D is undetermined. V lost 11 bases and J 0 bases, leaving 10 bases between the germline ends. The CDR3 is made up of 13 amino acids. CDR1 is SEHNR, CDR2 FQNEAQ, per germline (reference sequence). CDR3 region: CAVYSATNEKLFF. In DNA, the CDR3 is TGTGCCGTCTACAGTGCAACTAATGAAAAACTGTTTTTT.

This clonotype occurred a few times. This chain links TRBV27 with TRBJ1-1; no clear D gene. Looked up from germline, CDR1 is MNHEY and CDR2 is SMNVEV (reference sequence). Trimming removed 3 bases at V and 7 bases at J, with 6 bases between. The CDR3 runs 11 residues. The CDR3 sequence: CASSFGFEAFF. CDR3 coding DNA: TGTGCCAGCAGTTTCGGTTTTGAAGCTTTCTTT.

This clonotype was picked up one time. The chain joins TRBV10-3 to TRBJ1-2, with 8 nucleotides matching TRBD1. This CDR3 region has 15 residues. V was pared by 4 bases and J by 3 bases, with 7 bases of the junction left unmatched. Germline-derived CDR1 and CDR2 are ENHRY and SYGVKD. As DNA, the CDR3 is TGTGCCATCAGTGGACAGGGGTCCACTGACTATGGCTACACCTTC. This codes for CAISGQGSTDYGYTF.

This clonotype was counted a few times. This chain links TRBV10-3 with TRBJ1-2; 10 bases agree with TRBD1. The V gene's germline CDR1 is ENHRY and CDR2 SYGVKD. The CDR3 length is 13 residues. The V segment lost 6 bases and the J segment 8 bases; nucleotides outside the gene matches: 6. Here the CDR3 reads CAISGQGEGGYTF. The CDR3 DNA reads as TGTGCCATCAGCGGACAGGGGGAAGGCGGCTACACCTTC.

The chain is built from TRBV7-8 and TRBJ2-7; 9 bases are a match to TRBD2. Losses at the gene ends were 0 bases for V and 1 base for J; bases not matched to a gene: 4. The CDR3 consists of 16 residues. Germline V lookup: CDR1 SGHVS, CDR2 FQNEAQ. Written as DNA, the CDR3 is TGTGCCAGCAGCTTAGCCCCAGCGGGAGGTTCCTACGAGCAGTACTTC. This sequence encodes CASSLAPAGGSYEQYF.

The CDR3 reads CASSLVPGRNYNEQFF. The CDR3 coding sequence is TGTGCCAGCAGCCTAGTCCCCGGGAGAAACTACAATGAGCAGTTCTTC. V gene TRBV7-9 combines with J gene TRBJ2-1; a weak D match, TRBD2 (6 bases). The CDR3 is made up of 16 amino acids. V was clipped by 5 bases and J by 3 bases, with 17 bases between them. The germline gives CDR1 SEHNR, CDR2 FQNEAQ (reference sequence).

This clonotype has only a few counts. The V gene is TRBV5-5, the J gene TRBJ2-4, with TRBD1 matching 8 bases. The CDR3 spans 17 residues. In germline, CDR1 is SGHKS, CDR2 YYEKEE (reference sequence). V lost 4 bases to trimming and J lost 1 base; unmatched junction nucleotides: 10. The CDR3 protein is CASSPHRTGSAKNIQYF. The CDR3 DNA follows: TGTGCCAGCAGCCCTCACCGGACAGGGTCCGCCAAAAACATTCAGTACTTC.

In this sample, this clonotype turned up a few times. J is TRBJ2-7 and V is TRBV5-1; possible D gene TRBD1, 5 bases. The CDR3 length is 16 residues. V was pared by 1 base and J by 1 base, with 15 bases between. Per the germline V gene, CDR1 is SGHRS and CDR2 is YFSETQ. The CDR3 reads CASSLSKQGSSYEQYF. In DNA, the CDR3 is TGCGCCAGCAGCTTGTCGAAGCAGGGATCGTCCTACGAGCAGTACTTC.

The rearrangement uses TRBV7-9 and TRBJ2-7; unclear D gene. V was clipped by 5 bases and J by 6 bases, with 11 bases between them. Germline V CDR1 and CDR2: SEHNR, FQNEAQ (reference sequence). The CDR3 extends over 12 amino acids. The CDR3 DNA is TGTGCCAGCAGCCGCGACTTTCGCGAGCAGTACTTC. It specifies CASSRDFREQYF.

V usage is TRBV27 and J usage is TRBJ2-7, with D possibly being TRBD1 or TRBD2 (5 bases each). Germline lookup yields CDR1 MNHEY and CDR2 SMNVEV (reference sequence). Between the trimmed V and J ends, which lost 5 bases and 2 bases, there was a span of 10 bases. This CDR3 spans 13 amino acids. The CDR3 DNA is TGTGCCAGCAGTAGGGACCCTACCTACGAGCAGTACTTC. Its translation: CASSRDPTYEQYF.

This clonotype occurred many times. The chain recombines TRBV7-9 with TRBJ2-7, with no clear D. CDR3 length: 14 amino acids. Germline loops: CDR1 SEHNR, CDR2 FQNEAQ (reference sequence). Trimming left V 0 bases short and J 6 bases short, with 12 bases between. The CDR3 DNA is TGTGCCAGCAGCTTAGCCGGGTTGGGCGTCGAGCAGTACTTC. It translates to CASSLAGLGVEQYF.

The CDR3 reads CSARRDYSNEQYF. CDR3 coding DNA: TGCAGTGCTAGGCGAGACTATAGTAACGAGCAGTACTTC. The chain links TRBV20-1 to TRBJ2-7; D may be TRBD2 (5 bases). Trimming cost V 3 bases and J 5 bases, with 14 bases left between them. The CDR3 length is 13 residues. Germline CDR1 and CDR2: DFQATT and SNEGSKA (reference sequence).